This entry lists 19 T cell receptor beta chains sequenced from one sample in a study of T cells in tuberculosis. The table came from immunoSEQ multiplex PCR; TCRdb's copy has only in-frame clones and leaves some out. The sample holds around 45,000 clones, about 94% seen once. Sample: PBMCs. These receptors originate from a donor between 10 and 35 years old with latent tuberculosis or without tuberculosis infection. Some clones in this sample may be carry-over from other donors' samples.

The rearrangement links TRBV19 to TRBJ2-5; 8 nucleotides agree with TRBD1. This CDR3 has 14 amino acids. CDR1 and CDR2 from the germline V gene are LNHDA and SQIVND (reference sequence). The V gene end was trimmed by 8 bases and the J gene end by 2 bases; junction bases not matched to a gene: 7. The CDR3 is CASSPGGFQETQYF. CDR3 nucleotides: TGTGCCAGTTCCCCAGGGGGCTTTCAAGAGACCCAGTACTTC.

The chain recombines TRBV30 with TRBJ1-1; 11 bases agree with TRBD1. The V gene end was trimmed by 3 bases and the J gene end by 3 bases; junction bases not matched to a gene: 3. Germline-derived CDR1 and CDR2 are GTSNPN and SVGIG (reference sequence). This CDR3 has 14 residues. CDR3 amino acids: CAWSPGQGDTEAFF. CDR3 bases: TGTGCCTGGAGCCCGGGACAGGGGGACACTGAAGCTTTCTTT.

V is TRBV7-9 and J is TRBJ1-4; a weak D match, TRBD1 (6 bases). The ends were cut back, 4 bases at V and 8 bases at J, with 17 bases in the middle. This CDR3 is 15 amino acids long. The germline V gene encodes CDR1 SEHNR and CDR2 FQNEAQ (reference sequence). The CDR3 region is CASSYRGGGKEKLFF. The CDR3 region has the DNA TGTGCCAGCAGCTACCGGGGAGGGGGGAAGGAAAAACTGTTTTTT.

V usage is TRBV9 and J usage is TRBJ2-2; a weak D match, TRBD2 (5 bases). Germline-derived CDR1 and CDR2 are SGDLS and YYNGEE. The CDR3 totals 16 residues. Trimming took 0 bases from V and 2 from J, leaving 11 bases between them. In DNA form, the CDR3 reads TGTGCCAGCAGCGTAGGAGCGGAGATTAACACCGGGGAGCTGTTTTTT. Encoded protein: CASSVGAEINTGELFF.

The chain couples TRBV6-6 to TRBJ1-1; D not resolved. V shed 2 bases and J shed 7 bases, with 17 bases lying between them. There are 15 residues in the CDR3. CDR1 is MNHNY, CDR2 SVGAGI, per germline (reference sequence). The CDR3 DNA follows: TGTGCCAGCAGTTACCATTTTCAGGAATCTGGTGAAGCTTTCTTT. Protein: CASSYHFQESGEAFF.

This clone was seen just once. The chain is built from TRBV19 and TRBJ1-3; D unresolved. Deletions cut 5 bases from V and 0 bases from J, with 8 bases between. Per germline, CDR1 LNHDA and CDR2 SQIVND (reference sequence). The CDR3 consists of 14 residues. In DNA, the CDR3 is TGTGCCAGTAGTGAAAATAGCTCTGGAAACACCATATATTTT. This translates into CASSENSSGNTIYF.

The chain recombines TRBV7-2 with TRBJ2-1; the match to TRBD2 covers 11 bases. Germline V gene data show CDR1 as SGHTA and CDR2 as FQGNSA. V lost 2 bases and J lost 8; bases outside the gene matches: 14. The CDR3 totals 18 residues. The CDR3 sequence: CASSLIAGRLAGPYEQFF. CDR3 nucleotides: TGTGCCAGCAGCTTAATCGCAGGGAGACTAGCGGGACCCTATGAGCAGTTCTTC.

The chain has TRBV19 and TRBJ2-6; D gene ambiguous. Trimming shortened V by 3 bases and J by 2 bases, and 11 bases separated the two germline ends. The CDR3 runs 16 residues. From germline, CDR1 is LNHDA and CDR2 SQIVND (reference sequence). In DNA form, the CDR3 reads TGTGCCAGTAGTATCAACAGCCAACCTGGGGCCAACGTCCTGACTTTC. Protein: CASSINSQPGANVLTF.

V gene TRBV5-1 combines with J gene TRBJ2-3; TRBD1 matches 7 bases. This CDR3 comprises 14 residues. Germline V gives CDR1 SGHRS, CDR2 YFSETQ. V lost 4 bases and J lost 0; bases outside the gene matches: 2. Here the CDR3 reads CASSGTVSTDTQYF. CDR3 bases: TGCGCCAGCAGCGGGACAGTTAGCACAGATACGCAGTATTTT.

This chain connects TRBV18 to TRBJ1-1; no clear D. The V and J ends lost 1 base and 2 bases respectively, with 11 bases between them. Germline V CDR1 and CDR2: KGHSH, LQKENI. CDR3 length: 15 residues. The CDR3 coding sequence is TGTGCCAGCTCACCACTGATTTTGGCCAACACTGAAGCTTTCTTT. Translating it yields CASSPLILANTEAFF.

The rearrangement links TRBV6-5 to TRBJ2-3, with D possibly being TRBD2 (6 bases). The CDR3 contains 15 residues. V lost 5 bases, J lost 1 base, and 13 bases lay in between. The germline CDR1 and CDR2 sequences are MNHEY and SVGAGI. CDR3 coding DNA: TGTGCCAGCAGTCCTCGCGGAGGGGGCACAGATACGCAGTATTTT. This codes for CASSPRGGGTDTQYF.

This clone was counted once. The chain is built from TRBV18 and TRBJ2-3; TRBD2 agrees at 13 bases. The CDR3 runs to 16 residues. After removal of 3 bases from V and 5 bases from J, the junction contained 5 bases not matched to a gene. In germline, CDR1 is KGHSH, CDR2 LQKENI. CDR3 nucleotides: TGTGCCAGCTCACCCCCGGGACTAGCGGGAAGAGATACGCAGTATTTT. Its protein product is CASSPPGLAGRDTQYF. Supplemented by reference TRBV18 and TRBJ2-3, the full variable domain reads NAGVMQNPRHLVRRRGQEARLRCSPMKGHSHVYWYRQLPEEGLKFMVYLQKENIIDESGMPKERFSAEFPKEGPSILRIQQVVRGDSAAYFCASSPPGLAGRDTQYFGPGTRLTVL.

This sequence joins TRBV27 and TRBJ2-1; TRBD1 agrees at 9 bases. This CDR3 contains 17 residues. The V segment lost 2 bases and the J segment 2 bases; nucleotides outside the gene matches: 7. Germline V CDR1 and CDR2: MNHEY, SMNVEV (reference sequence). For the CDR3, the DNA is TGTGCCAGCAGTTTAACAGGGGGCGGGAGTACCTACAATGAGCAGTTCTTC. Protein sequence: CASSLTGGGSTYNEQFF.

J is TRBJ2-1 and V is TRBV5-1; 7 bases map to TRBD2. J lost 0 bases, V lost 0 bases, and 3 bases had no gene match. The CDR3 totals 16 residues. The germline V gene encodes CDR1 SGHRS and CDR2 YFSETQ. This CDR3 reads CASSLAGGSSYNEQFF. The CDR3 coding sequence is TGCGCCAGCAGCTTGGCCGGCGGGAGCTCCTACAATGAGCAGTTCTTC. The variable domain in full, with the rest retrieved from reference TRBV5-1 and TRBJ2-1, is KAGVTQTPRYLIKTRGQQVTLSCSPISGHRSVSWYQQTPGQGLQFLFEYFSETQRNKGNFPGRFSGRQFSNSRSEMNVSTLELGDSALYLCASSLAGGSSYNEQFFGPGTRLTVL.

This clone was recorded only once. This chain uses TRBV27 with TRBJ2-5; the D is unclear. The V gene's germline CDR1 is MNHEY and CDR2 SMNVEV (reference sequence). The ends were cut back, 6 bases at V and 2 bases at J, with 16 bases in the middle. This CDR3 is built from 15 residues. CDR3 coding DNA: TGTGCCAGCAGCCCAACCCCCCAGGTGCAAGAGACCCAGTACTTC. This codes for CASSPTPQVQETQYF.

The gene calls are TRBV5-6 and TRBJ1-1, with 7 bases that match TRBD1. Germline V gene sequence: CDR1 SGHDT, CDR2 YYEEEE. With V trimmed by 4 bases and J by 5 bases, 5 bases remained unmatched. The length of the CDR3 is 13 residues. The CDR3, as DNA: TGTGCCAGCAGCCCGGGACAGAGGACTGAAGCTTTCTTT. Amino acids: CASSPGQRTEAFF.

The gene calls are TRBV12-2 and TRBJ2-1; TRBD2, the D gene given by the table, was not confirmed from the DNA. TRBV12-2 is tagged as a pseudogene. This CDR3 region has 19 residues. The CDR3 loop reads CASVQRGSPQRGAYNEQFF. The CDR3 DNA sequence: TGTGCAAGTGTGCAGCGGGGATCACCCCAAAGAGGGGCCTACAATGAGCAGTTCTTC.

The V gene is TRBV30, the J gene TRBJ1-1; 8 positions agree with TRBD1. Germline V gene lookup returns CDR1 GTSNPN and CDR2 SVGIG (reference sequence). V dropped 3 bases and J dropped 1; count of bases not matched to a gene: 7. The CDR3 loop spans 15 amino acids. The CDR3 region has the DNA TGTGCCTGGAGAGGTACCGGGACAGGGAACACTGAAGCTTTCTTT. Translated, it gives CAWRGTGTGNTEAFF.

CDR3: CASRGGFDQPQHF. As DNA, the CDR3 is TGTGCCAGCAGGGGGGGGTTTGACCAGCCCCAGCATTTT. The rearrangement uses TRBV6-1 and TRBJ1-5, with D tentatively TRBD1 (5 bases). The CDR3 contains 13 residues. The V end lost 6 bases, the J end lost 7 bases, and 13 bases lay between the germline ends. Germline V gene sequence: CDR1 MNHNS, CDR2 SASEGT.